This passage covers 24 T cell receptor beta chains from one sample sequenced in a study of shared clonotypes between healthy human individuals. Generated by immunoSEQ multiplex PCR, the TCRdb table keeps only in-frame clones and is missing some. The table lists about 2 million clones, about 94% of them singletons. As defined, naive CD8 cells were CD45RO-negative and positively selected for CCR7, with terminally differentiated effector memory CD45RA+ cells excluded. The sequenced sample consisted of naive CD8+ T cells sorted from blood. The receptors were sampled from a man between 18 and 35 years old in good health.

The CDR3 protein is CASSLGEGNSPLHF. The CDR3 coding sequence is TGTGCCAGCAGCTTGGGAGAGGGGAATTCACCCCTCCACTTT. The chain couples TRBV5-6 to TRBJ1-6; the D gene is possibly TRBD1 (5 bases). The CDR3 contains 14 residues. V lost 0 bases, J lost 7 bases, and 8 bases lay in between. Germline V gives CDR1 SGHDT, CDR2 YYEEEE.

V is TRBV4-3 and J is TRBJ2-7; no definite D call. The CDR3 covers 14 residues. The V gene lost 0 bases and the J gene lost 5 bases, with 11 bases spanning the gap. In germline, CDR1 is LGHNA, CDR2 YSLEER. CDR3 DNA: TGCGCCAGCAGCCAAGAGGAATCATACCACGAGCAGTACTTC. As protein: CASSQEESYHEQYF.

The rearrangement uses TRBV10-3 and TRBJ1-1; D perhaps matches TRBD1 (6 bases). Germline CDR1 is ENHRY and CDR2 is SYGVKD. The CDR3 runs to 14 residues. Deletions cut 3 bases from V and 0 bases from J, with 8 bases between. The CDR3 sequence is CAISDYRVNTEAFF. As DNA, the CDR3 is TGTGCCATCAGTGACTACAGGGTGAACACTGAAGCTTTCTTT.

This clone was detected once. The genes are TRBV27 and TRBJ1-4; TRBD1 matches 7 bases. V was pared by 2 bases and J by 8 bases, with 8 bases of the junction left unmatched. Per the germline V gene, CDR1 is MNHEY and CDR2 is SMNVEV (reference sequence). The CDR3 loop spans 15 amino acids. CDR3 nucleotides: TGTGCCAGCAGTTTAATGACAGGGAGGGGGGAAAAACTGTTTTTT. Its translation: CASSLMTGRGEKLFF.

This clone was seen once. This chain links TRBV4-1 with TRBJ2-7, with 11 bases that match TRBD2. The V gene's germline CDR1 is MGHRA and CDR2 YSYEKL. The CDR3 has 18 residues. The trim removed 4 bases at V and 6 bases at J, leaving 17 bases unmatched. This CDR3 is CASSRRTIAGGPDPEQYF. CDR3 DNA: TGCGCCAGCAGCCGACGGACTATAGCGGGGGGGCCCGACCCCGAGCAGTACTTC.

This clone was recorded a few times. The V gene is TRBV2, the J gene TRBJ2-1; no clear D. Germline CDR1 and CDR2: SNHLY and FYNNEI. The CDR3 loop spans 10 amino acids. V was trimmed by 3 bases and J by 8 bases, leaving 2 bases between them. CDR3 loop: CASSEDEQFF. The CDR3 DNA reads TGTGCCAGCAGTGAGGATGAGCAGTTCTTC.

The J gene is TRBJ2-7, the V gene TRBV13; D ambiguous. The CDR3 totals 14 residues. The germline CDR1 and CDR2 sequences are PRHDT and FYEKMQ (reference sequence). V shed 5 bases and J shed 0 bases, with 11 bases lying between them. CDR3: CASSPNKNSYEQYF. The DNA of the CDR3 is TGTGCCAGCAGCCCCAACAAGAACTCCTACGAGCAGTACTTC. The full variable domain, with the rest looked up from reference TRBV13 and TRBJ2-7, is AAGVIQSPRHLIKEKRETATLKCYPIPRHDTVYWYQQGPGQDPQFLISFYEKMQSDKGSIPDRFSAQQFSDYHSELNMSSLELGDSALYFCASSPNKNSYEQYFGPGTRLTVT.

With respect to this clone: This specimen includes other DNA sequences encoding the same CDR3. The chain has TRBV7-6 and TRBJ2-7, with 9 bases that match TRBD1. Germline V CDR1 and CDR2: SGHVS, FNYEAQ. Unmatched junction bases numbered 5, after V lost 6 bases and J lost 5 bases. This CDR3 is 13 amino acids long. CDR3 DNA: TGTGCCAGCAGTTCAGACAGGGGGAACGAGCAGTACTTC. This sequence encodes CASSSDRGNEQYF.

This clone was seen once. V is TRBV7-9 and J is TRBJ2-7, with 7 bases identical to TRBD2. This CDR3 is 14 amino acids long. In germline, CDR1 is SEHNR, CDR2 FQNEAQ (reference sequence). The ends lost 5 bases at V and 3 bases at J; junction bases unmatched: 7. The CDR3 nucleotides read TGTGCCAGCAGCCCTCTAGCGGTAATCTACGAGCAGTACTTC. It is translated as CASSPLAVIYEQYF.

Details on this clone: Other DNA sequences from this sample encode an identical CDR3 as well. The chain combines TRBV9 with TRBJ2-1; D not resolved. This CDR3 has 15 residues. CDR1 and CDR2 (germline): SGDLS, YYNGEE. Between the trimmed V and J ends, which lost 0 bases and 0 bases, there was a span of 7 bases. CDR3 in amino acids: CASSVGSGSYNEQFF. In nucleotides, the CDR3 is TGTGCCAGCAGCGTAGGGTCGGGCTCCTACAATGAGCAGTTCTTC.

This clone was picked up one time. This sequence joins TRBV28 and TRBJ2-7, with D tentatively TRBD2 (5 bases). Trimming pared 5 bases from V and 0 bases from J, leaving 14 bases between. Germline V gene data show CDR1 as MDHEN and CDR2 as SYDVKM. The CDR3 length is 15 residues. CDR3 protein: CASSSNSGISYEQYF. As DNA, the CDR3 is TGTGCCAGCAGTAGTAATTCGGGAATCTCCTACGAGCAGTACTTC.

This chain links TRBV5-1 with TRBJ2-3; D not resolved. Trimming stripped 0 bases from V and 0 bases from J, with 8 bases between. Germline V lookup: CDR1 SGHRS, CDR2 YFSETQ. This CDR3 region has 15 residues. CDR3: CASSLGELSTDTQYF. The CDR3 bases are TGCGCCAGCAGCTTGGGAGAGTTGAGCACAGATACGCAGTATTTT.

A note on this clone: The identical CDR3 is also encoded by other nucleotide sequences in the sample. The chain links TRBV19 to TRBJ2-7, with TRBD2 matching over 10 bases. Germline trimming cut 3 bases from V and 1 base from J; bases unmatched to any gene: 3. This CDR3 has 15 residues. Germline V CDR1 and CDR2: LNHDA, SQIVND (reference sequence). CDR3 coding DNA: TGTGCCAGTAGTATCCTAGCGGGGGAGTCCTACGAGCAGTACTTC. Translation: CASSILAGESYEQYF.

This chain connects TRBV9 to TRBJ2-6; D is ambiguous. The CDR3 is 14 residues long. Per germline, CDR1 SGDLS and CDR2 YYNGEE. V gave up 0 bases and J gave up 4 bases, with 5 bases separating them. In DNA, the CDR3 is TGTGCCAGCAGCGTAGTAAACGGGGCCAACGTCCTGACTTTC. This translates into CASSVVNGANVLTF. Supplemented by reference TRBV9 and TRBJ2-6, the full variable domain reads DSGVTQTPKHLITATGQRVTLRCSPRSGDLSVYWYQQSLDQGLQFLIQYYNGEERAKGNILERFSAQQFPDLHSELNLSSLELGDSALYFCASSVVNGANVLTFGAGSRLTVL.

This chain links TRBV5-6 with TRBJ2-1; either TRBD1 or TRBD2 may fit D (6 bases each). The CDR3 is 14 residues long. The V end was cut by 2 bases, the J end by 4 bases, with 10 bases between. The germline CDR1 and CDR2 sequences are SGHDT and YYEEEE. The CDR3 DNA reads TGTGCCAGCAGCTTAAAGGGGGGATACAATGAGCAGTTCTTC. Translating gives CASSLKGGYNEQFF.

The rearrangement joins TRBV9 to TRBJ1-1; D might be TRBD1 (5 bases). This CDR3 has 14 amino acids. The V and J ends lost 3 bases and 1 base respectively, with 10 bases between them. Germline CDR1 and CDR2: SGDLS and YYNGEE. Here the CDR3 reads CASSGTRANTEAFF. DNA for the CDR3: TGTGCCAGCAGCGGGACAAGGGCGAACACTGAAGCTTTCTTT.

The chain has TRBV6-5 and TRBJ2-2; no clear D gene. The CDR3 contains 13 residues. V lost 3 bases and J lost 6, with 8 bases in between. CDR1 MNHEY and CDR2 SVGAGI come from the germline V gene. In nucleotides, the CDR3 is TGTGCCAGCAGTTATAAGAGCTCCGGGGAGCTGTTTTTT. Translating gives CASSYKSSGELFF.

V usage is TRBV27 and J usage is TRBJ1-4; 7 bases fit TRBD1. CDR1 is MNHEY, CDR2 SMNVEV, per germline (reference sequence). With V trimmed by 4 bases and J by 8 bases, 10 bases remained unmatched. The CDR3 covers 15 residues. The CDR3 reads CASSSAAGGFEKLFF. In DNA form, the CDR3 reads TGTGCCAGCAGTTCTGCGGCAGGGGGTTTCGAAAAACTGTTTTTT.

The chain links TRBV7-9 to TRBJ2-7; either TRBD1 or TRBD2 may fit D (7 bases each). Per germline, CDR1 SEHNR and CDR2 FQNEAQ (reference sequence). The CDR3 covers 15 residues. Trimming took 5 bases from V and 7 from J, leaving 21 bases between them. CDR3 nucleotides: TGTGCCAGCAGCCCCCGACTAGCTGCCAGGGGGGAGCAGTACTTC. Translated, it gives CASSPRLAARGEQYF.

A remark on this clone: Additional DNA sequences in this sample encode the identical CDR3. V is TRBV27 and J is TRBJ2-1; unclear D gene. This CDR3 is 14 amino acids long. V dropped 4 bases and J dropped 0 bases, with 7 bases sitting between them. Per the germline V gene, CDR1 is MNHEY and CDR2 is SMNVEV (reference sequence). CDR3 protein: CASSYGSSYNEQFF. CDR3 sequence (DNA): TGTGCCAGCAGTTACGGTAGCTCCTACAATGAGCAGTTCTTC.

The chain joins TRBV13 to TRBJ1-2; tentatively, D is TRBD1 (6 bases). The CDR3 sequence is 14 residues long. Germline assignment: CDR1 PRHDT and CDR2 FYEKMQ (reference sequence). The V end was cut by 5 bases, the J end by 4 bases, with 14 bases between. CDR3 protein: CASSDEDSTYGYTF. The CDR3 DNA reads as TGTGCCAGCAGCGATGAGGACAGTACCTATGGCTACACCTTC.

CDR3 in DNA: TGTGCCAGCAGCTCAACCGGGACTAGCGTTAGCACCGGGGAGCTGTTTTTT. It yields the protein CASSSTGTSVSTGELFF. V is TRBV13 and J is TRBJ2-2; 10 bases are shared with TRBD2. J was trimmed by 4 bases and V by 4 bases; bases with no gene match: 9. In germline, CDR1 is PRHDT, CDR2 FYEKMQ (reference sequence). CDR3 length equals 17 residues.

This clone was seen a single time. The chain employs TRBV4-1 and TRBJ2-7, with a weak D call TRBD1 (5 bases). CDR1 is MGHRA, CDR2 YSYEKL, per germline. This CDR3 comprises 17 residues. With 3 bases removed from V and 3 bases from J, the gap between germline ends came to 21 bases. The CDR3, as DNA: TGCGCCAGCAGCCATCTACCTAACCGACAGAAGAGCTACGAGCAGTACTTC. This gives the protein CASSHLPNRQKSYEQYF.

The chain employs TRBV7-2 and TRBJ1-4; D remains ambiguous. With 1 base removed from V and 8 bases from J, the gap between germline ends came to 8 bases. Germline V gene sequence: CDR1 SGHTA, CDR2 FQGNSA. CDR3 length equals 13 residues. The CDR3 protein is CASSLDSGEKLFF. The CDR3 coding sequence is TGTGCCAGCAGCTTAGACAGCGGAGAAAAACTGTTTTTT. Looking up the rest from reference TRBV7-2 and TRBJ1-4 gives the full variable domain: GAGVSQSPSNKVTEKGKDVELRCDPISGHTALYWYRQSLGQGLEFLIYFQGNSAPDKSGLPSDRFSAERTGGSVSTLTIQRTQQEDSAVYLCASSLDSGEKLFFGSGTQLSVL.